Presented here are 27 T cell receptor beta chains from one specimen sequenced in a study of CD8 T cells in Susac syndrome. It was with random hexamers that roughly 0.5 to 1 ug RNA was reverse transcribed. One entry per CDR3 protein results from TCRdb running MiXCR on the immunoSEQ multiplex PCR reads. This repertoire shows 150,000 to 200,000 distinct CDR3 sequences, less than 95% found once; its top ten account for about 0.086%. Sequenced sample: CD4+ T cells from PBMCs. Every receptor here comes from a human donor with multiple sclerosis.

The CDR3 bases are TGCGCCAGCAGCTTGGGGACAGGGGTGAACACTGAAGCTTTCTTT. Translated, it gives CASSLGTGVNTEAFF. The chain links TRBV5-1 to TRBJ1-1; 9 positions agree with TRBD1. This CDR3 region has 15 residues. Trimming cost V 0 bases and J 0 bases; bases outside gene matches: 0. Germline-derived CDR1 and CDR2 are SGHRS and YFSETQ.

This clonotype was picked up one time. The chain couples TRBV27 to TRBJ2-3; TRBD2 matches 13 bases. J lost 2 bases, V lost 6 bases, and 5 bases had no gene match. Germline V gene data show CDR1 as MNHEY and CDR2 as SMNVEV (reference sequence). The CDR3 contains 16 residues. The DNA for the CDR3 is TGTGCCAGCAGGAGACTAGCGGGAGGCTCCACAGATACGCAGTATTTT. Protein sequence: CASRRLAGGSTDTQYF.

The J gene is TRBJ1-4, the V gene TRBV6-5; possibly TRBD1 for D (6 bases). Germline CDR1 and CDR2: MNHEY and SVGAGI. This CDR3 is built from 14 residues. V was trimmed by 8 bases and J by 0 bases, leaving 10 bases between them. CDR3 region: CASSKGATNEKLFF. The CDR3 DNA sequence: TGTGCCAGCTCCAAGGGGGCAACTAATGAAAAACTGTTTTTT.

The gene calls are TRBV18 and TRBJ2-3; 7 bases match TRBD2. Trimming took 2 bases from V and 6 from J; bases not matched to a gene: 5. CDR1 and CDR2 from the germline V gene are KGHSH and LQKENI. The CDR3 has 14 amino acids. The CDR3 DNA reads TGTGCCAGCTCACCAGGAGAGGGAGGGGATACGCAGTATTTT. It yields the protein CASSPGEGGDTQYF.

The V call is TRBV3-1, the J call TRBJ2-7; maybe TRBD1 (6 bases). V dropped 3 bases and J dropped 8 bases, with 20 bases sitting between them. CDR3 length: 15 residues. Germline V lookup: CDR1 LGHDT, CDR2 YNNKEL (reference sequence). This CDR3 is CASSQTSTGYTKQYF. The CDR3 DNA reads as TGTGCCAGCAGCCAGACTTCGACAGGATATACGAAGCAGTACTTC.

This clonotype has more than one count but fewer than ten. The chain recombines TRBV18 with TRBJ2-6, with D uncertain. Germline assignment: CDR1 KGHSH and CDR2 LQKENI. The V end was cut by 3 bases, the J end by 0 bases, with 3 bases between. There are 14 residues in the CDR3. The CDR3 nucleotides read TGTGCCAGCTCACCCAGCTCTGGGGCCAACGTCCTGACTTTC. Its protein is CASSPSSGANVLTF.

This sequence joins TRBV9 and TRBJ2-7, with D hard to call. CDR1 SGDLS and CDR2 YYNGEE come from the germline V gene. Trimming took 0 bases from V and 1 from J, leaving 8 bases between them. CDR3 length: 14 amino acids. CDR3 region: CASSVAASSYEQYF. The CDR3 nucleotides are TGTGCCAGCAGCGTAGCGGCTAGTTCCTACGAGCAGTACTTC. Full variable domain (remainder filled in from reference TRBV9 and TRBJ2-7): DSGVTQTPKHLITATGQRVTLRCSPRSGDLSVYWYQQSLDQGLQFLIQYYNGEERAKGNILERFSAQQFPDLHSELNLSSLELGDSALYFCASSVAASSYEQYFGPGTRLTVT.

The chain uses TRBV6-1 and TRBJ1-1; D remains ambiguous. The V and J ends lost 2 bases and 0 bases respectively, with 7 bases between them. The CDR3 has 14 amino acids. Germline V gives CDR1 MNHNS, CDR2 SASEGT. The CDR3 DNA is TGTGCCAGCAGTGAACTGGGCCTGAACACTGAAGCTTTCTTT. Translating gives CASSELGLNTEAFF.

The chain combines TRBV28 with TRBJ2-2, with TRBD1 as a possible D gene (6 bases). This CDR3 is built from 16 residues. CDR1 is MDHEN, CDR2 SYDVKM, per germline. The V end was cut by 6 bases, the J end by 6 bases, with 20 bases between. The CDR3 nucleotides are TGTGCCAGCAGCAGACCTAATACAGGGCTGGCCGGGGAGCTGTTTTTT. It yields the protein CASSRPNTGLAGELFF.

The rearrangement uses TRBV10-3 and TRBJ2-2, with TRBD2 matching 12 bases. V lost 3 bases to trimming and J lost 5 bases; unmatched junction nucleotides: 16. The germline V gene encodes CDR1 ENHRY and CDR2 SYGVKD. CDR3 length equals 20 residues. The CDR3: CAISDPSGRAITSLTGELFF. In DNA form, the CDR3 reads TGTGCCATCAGTGATCCTAGCGGGAGGGCCATCACCAGTCTAACCGGGGAGCTGTTTTTT.

This rearrangement joins TRBV24-1 to TRBJ1-5; tentatively, D is TRBD1 (5 bases). In germline, CDR1 is KGHDR, CDR2 SFDVKD. The CDR3 length is 14 residues. Trimming left V 9 bases short and J 1 base short, with 12 bases between. CDR3 nucleotide sequence: TGTGCCACCGGGGGACTGCTGAGCAATCAGCCCCAGCATTTT. It specifies CATGGLLSNQPQHF.

V is TRBV30 and J is TRBJ1-2; 7 bases map to TRBD1. The CDR3 covers 15 residues. From germline, CDR1 is GTSNPN and CDR2 SVGIG (reference sequence). The V and J ends lost 0 bases and 4 bases, in that order; junction bases with no gene match: 8. In DNA form, the CDR3 reads TGTGCCTGGAGTGTGATCAGGACAGGCGGCTATGGCTACACCTTC. Protein: CAWSVIRTGGYGYTF.

The V gene is TRBV5-4, the J gene TRBJ1-2; D gene ambiguous. Germline CDR1 reads SGHNT; CDR2 reads YYREEE (reference sequence). The V end was cut by 4 bases, the J end by 6 bases, with 16 bases between. The CDR3 runs to 14 residues. This CDR3 reads CASSPVGDAHGYTF. CDR3 nucleotides: TGTGCCAGCAGCCCGGTGGGTGACGCCCATGGCTACACCTTC.

The chain uses TRBV12-3 or TRBV12-4 and TRBJ2-3; 8 nucleotides line up with TRBD2. CDR3 length: 12 residues. The V and J ends lost 8 bases and 4 bases, in that order; junction bases with no gene match: 2. CDR3 nucleotide sequence: TGTGCCAGCGCGGGAGGTTCAGATACGCAGTATTTT. This encodes CASAGGSDTQYF.

The chain joins TRBV20-1 to TRBJ1-1, with D tentatively TRBD1 (6 bases). The CDR3 is made up of 13 amino acids. CDR1 is DFQATT and CDR2 is SNEGSKA in the germline V gene (reference sequence). The V end lost 6 bases, the J end lost 3 bases, and 14 bases lay between the germline ends. CDR3 in DNA: TGCAGTGCCAGGAGCGACAGGTACACTGAAGCTTTCTTT. Translation: CSARSDRYTEAFF.

The V and J genes are TRBV5-1 and TRBJ1-1; D not certain. Germline CDR1 SGHRS, CDR2 YFSETQ. The CDR3 contains 14 residues. Between the trimmed V and J ends, which lost 2 bases and 2 bases, there was a span of 10 bases. Written as DNA, the CDR3 is TGCGCCAGCAGCTTCGTGGATAGCAACACTGAAGCTTTCTTT. The encoded protein is CASSFVDSNTEAFF.

The chain links TRBV5-5 to TRBJ1-2; D is uncertain. Deletions cut 0 bases from V and 4 bases from J, with 7 bases between. CDR1 is SGHKS, CDR2 YYEKEE, per germline (reference sequence). The CDR3 is made up of 13 amino acids. The CDR3 nucleotides are TGTGCCAGCAGCTTGGACGGCCGCTATGGCTACACCTTC. Its translation is CASSLDGRYGYTF.

This chain links TRBV11-2 with TRBJ2-5; D is uncertain. This CDR3 is 14 amino acids long. V was cut by 0 bases and J by 7 bases, with 12 bases left in between. Germline loops: CDR1 SGHAT, CDR2 FQNNGV. CDR3 bases: TGTGCCAGCAGCTTAGATAAGGGTTGGGCGACCCAGTACTTC. Amino acid sequence: CASSLDKGWATQYF.

The CDR3 protein is CASSEAWSAYSQPQHF. The CDR3 DNA reads TGTGCCAGCAGTGAAGCGTGGTCGGCTTACTCCCAGCCCCAGCATTTT. The rearrangement joins TRBV2 to TRBJ1-5; unclear D gene. The germline V gene has CDR1 SNHLY and CDR2 FYNNEI. The CDR3 has 16 residues. The ends were cut back, 0 bases at V and 7 bases at J, with 16 bases in the middle.

The rearrangement links TRBV7-9 to TRBJ2-5; D is uncertain. Germline V gives CDR1 SEHNR, CDR2 FQNEAQ (reference sequence). Trimming cost V 5 bases and J 4 bases, with 20 bases left between them. This CDR3 region has 16 residues. CDR3 loop: CASSRSRPRPGETQYF. The CDR3 nucleotides read TGTGCCAGCAGCCGTTCGAGACCCCGCCCGGGAGAGACCCAGTACTTC.

This chain joins TRBV6-2 or TRBV6-3 and TRBJ2-1; the match to TRBD2 covers 10 bases. CDR1 and CDR2 from the germline V gene are MNHEY and SVGEGT. V shed 6 bases and J 10 bases; nucleotides not matched to a gene: 18. The CDR3 consists of 17 residues. The CDR3 reads CASSWIPTSGSPHEQFF. CDR3 DNA sequence: TGTGCCAGCAGCTGGATCCCGACTAGCGGGTCCCCTCACGAGCAGTTCTTC.

V is TRBV18 and J is TRBJ2-5; D not resolved. With 2 bases removed from V and 3 bases from J, the gap between germline ends came to 7 bases. Looked up from germline, CDR1 is KGHSH and CDR2 is LQKENI. The CDR3 sequence is 13 residues long. CDR3 DNA: TGTGCCAGCTCACCAAGGACCGAAGAGACCCAGTACTTC. Translated: CASSPRTEETQYF.

The rearrangement uses TRBV9 and TRBJ2-7, with TRBD1 as a possible D gene (5 bases). This CDR3 contains 17 residues. Between the trimmed V and J ends, which lost 0 bases and 0 bases, there was a span of 16 bases. From germline, CDR1 is SGDLS and CDR2 YYNGEE. The CDR3 reads CASSVDRGTPSSYEQYF. CDR3 nucleotides: TGTGCCAGCAGCGTAGATAGGGGAACCCCGAGCTCCTACGAGCAGTACTTC.

This chain uses TRBV20-1 with TRBJ1-2, with D perhaps TRBD1 (6 bases). Per the germline V gene, CDR1 is DFQATT and CDR2 is SNEGSKA (reference sequence). The CDR3 is 14 residues long. V gave up 7 bases and J gave up 6 bases, with 21 bases separating them. CDR3 sequence: CSVRPTDRVNGYTF. CDR3 coding DNA: TGCAGTGTCCGGCCCACGGACAGAGTGAATGGCTACACCTTC.

This chain uses TRBV3-1 with TRBJ1-1; no reliable D call. This CDR3 has 15 amino acids. Per the germline V gene, CDR1 is LGHDT and CDR2 is YNNKEL (reference sequence). V lost 0 bases and J 2 bases, leaving 10 bases between the germline ends. The CDR3 nucleotides read TGTGCCAGCAGCCAAGAACCAGTAACTAACACTGAAGCTTTCTTT. Protein sequence: CASSQEPVTNTEAFF.

The chain uses TRBV10-3 and TRBJ2-5; 10 nucleotides line up with TRBD1. The CDR3 contains 13 residues. Germline V gene data show CDR1 as ENHRY and CDR2 as SYGVKD. The V segment lost 10 bases and the J segment 4 bases; nucleotides outside the gene matches: 6. The CDR3 nucleotides read TGTGCCACCGAGGGGACAGGGGCAGAGACCCAGTACTTC. Residues: CATEGTGAETQYF.

The chain uses TRBV2 and TRBJ2-7; D tentatively reads TRBD1 or TRBD2 (5 bases each). V lost 6 bases and J 4 bases, leaving 16 bases between the germline ends. In germline, CDR1 is SNHLY, CDR2 FYNNEI. The CDR3 runs 14 residues. The CDR3 DNA reads as TGTGCCAGCAGCGGGACGGCGAAACGGTACGAGCAGTACTTC. Translating it yields CASSGTAKRYEQYF.